This passage covers 3 T cell receptor beta chains from one sample sequenced in a study of T cell repertoires in cytomegalovirus infection. MiXCR was run by TCRdb on the reads, yielding one entry per CDR3 protein. The sample has 360,000 or so distinct CDR3 sequences; roughly 34% are singletons. The antigens for these receptors are not known. The sample was cultured PBMCs, taken from culture after CMV antigen stimulation. The receptors derive from a human donor in good health (CMV status not recorded). Some clones in this sample may be carry-over from other donors' samples.

This chain connects TRBV10-3 to TRBJ2-7, with D possibly TRBD2 on 7 matching bases. The CDR3 contains 15 residues. Trimming took off 6 bases at V and 3 bases at J, with 18 bases between the two ends. In germline, CDR1 is ENHRY, CDR2 SYGVKD. CDR3 DNA: TGTGCCATCAGCGCGAAGGGGGGGTCAAGCTACGAGCAGTACGTC. Translation: CAISAKGGSSYEQYV.

V gene TRBV5-6 combines with J gene TRBJ1-6; D is unclear. The germline gives CDR1 SGHDT, CDR2 YYEEEE. Trimming took off 6 bases at V and 11 bases at J, with 21 bases between the two ends. The CDR3 covers 15 residues. CDR3 protein: CASNPSLRAVTPLHF. As DNA, the CDR3 is TGTGCCAGCAACCCAAGCTTGCGGGCGGTTACACCCCTCCACTTT.

In its sample, this clonotype was seen many times. The rearrangement joins TRBV7-6 to TRBJ2-5; TRBD2 agrees at 7 bases. V was clipped by 3 bases and J by 5 bases; unmatched bases: 6. The CDR3 runs to 14 residues. CDR1 SGHVS and CDR2 FNYEAQ come from the germline V gene. This chain's CDR3 is CASSLGGDGETQYF. The CDR3 DNA follows: TGTGCCAGCAGCTTGGGAGGGGATGGGGAGACCCAGTACTTC. The variable domain in full, completed from reference TRBV7-6 and TRBJ2-5, reads GAGVSQSPRYKVTKRGQDVALRCDPISGHVSLYWYRQALGQGPEFLTYFNYEAQQDKSGLPNDRFSAERPEGSISTLTIQRTEQRDSAMYRCASSLGGDGETQYFGPGTRLLVL.